The present entry profiles one T cell receptor (beta chain) with its context. No antigen is known for it. The record has no base qualities; no much larger clone is one base away. The junction carries 10 bases between V and J, which are trimmed by 3 bases and 7 bases respectively. CDR1 and CDR2 are read off the germline V gene (reference sequence) as GTSNPN and SVGIG. The cysteine opens and the phenylalanine closes a CDR3 of 12 amino acids. CDR3 DNA is the only sequence kept; it has 36 bases, read in frame from the first base. A single peripheral blood draw of about 116 mL on average was collected from each donor into heparinised tubes. Naive, central memory, regulatory and stem cell-like memory CD4+ T cells were sorted on a BD FACSAria II using a panel including CD45RO, CCR7, CD25, CD127, CD95 and CD27. All sorted populations exceeded 98% purity. PBMCs were isolated right away by Lymphoprep density gradient centrifugation and were stained directly, without culture. To minimize batch effects, samples were stained and sorted in pairs, one healthy donor with one patient per experiment.

These data are taken from a study of beta chain features in type 1 diabetes (dated by TCRdb to 2017 to 2018). For the study in its entirety: Mean age, gender distribution, total cell number and subset yield were not different between patients and healthy donors. A total of roughly 110 million sorted cells were examined across all samples, and the number of cells per subset was strongly correlated with RNA yield. The study compared the TCRB repertoires of sorted circulating CD4+ T cell subsets in recently diagnosed type 1 diabetes patients with those in matched healthy donors. Naive and central memory subsets were obtained from all 30 or so donors, but regulatory and stem cell-like memory subsets were isolated from only 8 patients and about 8 healthy donors. Study-level results and caveats: At VDJ recombination sites, patients with type 1 diabetes made fewer insertions and deleted more nucleotides, a pattern implying thymic rearrangement abnormalities. PCR might favor shorter templates, but patient and control samples were amplified and corrected together, so any skew would affect both groups equally. Only small numbers of individuals were included in the HLA sub-analyses, which left unresolved whether HLA type had any influence on TCRB rearrangement. Naive, central memory and regulatory TCRB repertoires appeared to be more alike among patients than among healthy donors. Type 1 diabetes patients showed a moderate but significant shortening of TCRB CDR3 length in all four CD4+ subsets. Because cDNA was sequenced instead of genomic DNA, activated cells with high expression could be over-represented, although the groups did not differ in activation or CD3 levels.

The entire amount of isolated RNA was reverse transcribed using the High Capacity cDNA Reverse Transcription Kit, so the sequenced TCRB transcripts were expressed ones. Naive, central memory and regulatory T cell samples underwent deep immunoSEQ sequencing, averaging approximately 3.5 million total reads per sample. After sorted cells were lysed in RLT buffer, RNA was extracted with DNase-treated RNeasy Micro or Mini kits, with the choice depending on cell number. To prevent cross-contamination, every cell subset was processed on its own, while patient and healthy donor samples were processed together. The immunoSEQ multiplex PCR was used to amplify TCRB sequences from cDNA, generating 87-bp fragments that spanned the CDR3 region. Sequencing of the amplicons was performed on the Illumina HiSeq platform. The study's own analysis went as follows. Synthetic template baselines were used to correct PCR bias computationally, reads within Hamming distance 2 were collapsed together, and singletons that could not be merged were discarded. Reads were aligned against IMGT so that V, D and J genes, CDR3 length and insertions or deletions at six rearrangement sites could be assigned. Clonotype counts were normalized to sorted cell number within each subset before computing true diversity and Gini coefficients with the tcR R package. The overlap coefficient, calculated on TCRB nucleotide sequences, was used to measure repertoire sharing. What TCRdb holds here is the immuneACCESS table cut down to in-frame rearrangements. Part of the clones is not present; checked against another copy, under half of the missing clones reflect an unresolved V gene, and the others are unexplained. V and J calls and clone size come straight from that table; D and trimming were deduced from the DNA. The sample data list 150,000 to 200,000 clones, and roughly an eighth of these were observed just once. 0.62% of the sample lies in the top ten.

This receptor was identified in a young woman in good health. Sequenced input: central memory CD4+ T cells from blood. The chain is encoded by TRBV30 joined to TRBJ2-1; the D region possibly corresponds to TRBD2 (6 bases align). The CDR3 protein sequence reads: CAWSVGTNEQFF. The nucleotide sequence reads TGTGCCTGGAGCGTTGGGACTAATGAGCAGTTCTTC. The full variable domain, completed from the reference TRBV30 and TRBJ2-1 proteins outside the CDR3, reads SQTIHQWPATLVQPVGSPLSLECTVEGTSNPNLYWYRQAAGRGLQLLFYSVGIGQISSEVPQNLSASRPQDRQFILSSKKLLLSDSGFYLCAWSVGTNEQFFGPGTRLTVL.